The 30 T cell receptor beta chains below were found in one sample sequenced in a study of blood T cell repertoires in COVID-19. The protocol was immunoSEQ multiplex PCR, while the TCRdb copy is restricted to in-frame clones and leaves out a portion. The sample has under 350,000 clones; around 89% are singletons. Material: peripheral blood. Source of these receptors: a man aged 40-50 years with acute or convalescent COVID-19.

A single count supports this clone. The gene calls are TRBV29-1 and TRBJ1-1; D perhaps matches TRBD1 (5 bases). The V end was cut by 6 bases, the J end by 3 bases, with 8 bases between. This CDR3 spans 11 amino acids. Germline CDR1 and CDR2: SQVTM and ANQGSEA. CDR3 DNA: TGCAGCGTCAAAGGGGACACTGAAGCTTTCTTT. It codes for CSVKGDTEAFF.

The chain joins TRBV5-4 to TRBJ1-2, with 7 bases matching TRBD1. The V and J ends lost 4 bases and 4 bases, in that order; junction bases with no gene match: 10. Germline V lookup: CDR1 SGHNT, CDR2 YYREEE (reference sequence). The CDR3 runs to 15 residues. The CDR3, as DNA: TGTGCCAGCAGCAGAAACAGGGGATTGGGCTATGGCTACACCTTC. It is translated as CASSRNRGLGYGYTF.

The chain carries TRBV19 and TRBJ1-6; D perhaps matches TRBD1 (6 bases). Germline CDR1 LNHDA, CDR2 SQIVND (reference sequence). V was cut by 6 bases and J by 6 bases, with 12 bases left in between. CDR3 size: 14 residues. CDR3 DNA: TGTGCCAGTAGATCGGACAGTGTTAATTCACCCCTCCACTTT. Translating gives CASRSDSVNSPLHF. Filled out from reference TRBV19 and TRBJ1-6, the complete variable domain reads DGGITQSPKYLFRKEGQNVTLSCEQNLNHDAMYWYRQDPGQGLRLIYYSQIVNDFQKGDIAEGYSVSREKKESFPLTVTSAQKNPTAFYLCASRSDSVNSPLHFGNGTRLTVT.

This sequence joins TRBV6-1 and TRBJ1-2; D gene uncertain. Germline assignment: CDR1 MNHNS and CDR2 SASEGT. This CDR3 is 12 amino acids long. Trimming pared 2 bases from V and 8 bases from J, leaving 9 bases between. The CDR3 region is CASSEPERGYTF. The CDR3 DNA follows: TGTGCCAGCAGTGAACCTGAACGGGGCTACACCTTC.

The chain combines TRBV30 with TRBJ1-2, with TRBD1 matching 7 bases. CDR1 and CDR2 from the germline V gene are GTSNPN and SVGIG (reference sequence). This CDR3 has 13 residues. The trim removed 1 base at V and 5 bases at J, leaving 4 bases unmatched. The CDR3 bases are TGTGCCTGGAGTGAAGGGGGCAGGTATGGCTACACCTTC. Translation gives CAWSEGGRYGYTF.

The sample holds one count of this clone. This sequence joins TRBV12-5 and TRBJ2-1, with TRBD2 as a possible D gene (5 bases). Germline CDR1 reads LGHNT; CDR2 reads FRNRAP. The CDR3 spans 13 residues. V lost 5 bases to trimming and J lost 11 bases, with 16 bases between them. The CDR3 DNA is TGTGCTAGTGGTCCTGAGGGCCCGAGGCAGCAGTTCTTC. Amino acids: CASGPEGPRQQFF.

V usage is TRBV12-5 and J usage is TRBJ1-6; no definite D call. This CDR3 contains 13 residues. The V gene's germline CDR1 is LGHNT and CDR2 FRNRAP. The V end was cut by 1 base, the J end by 6 bases, with 4 bases between. The DNA for the CDR3 is TGTGCTAGTGGTTTGGGGCCTAATTCACCCCTCCACTTT. It is translated as CASGLGPNSPLHF.

J is TRBJ2-7 and V is TRBV7-2; 9 positions match TRBD1. J lost 5 bases, V lost 5 bases, and 4 bases had no gene match. The germline V gene has CDR1 SGHTA and CDR2 FQGNSA. The CDR3 has 13 residues. CDR3 sequence: CASSRDRANEQYF. CDR3 in DNA: TGTGCCAGCAGCCGGGACAGGGCTAACGAGCAGTACTTC.

This clone has only a few counts. The rearrangement links TRBV4-2 to TRBJ2-3; TRBD2 is a possible D gene (6 bases). The germline V gene encodes CDR1 LGHNA and CDR2 YNFKEQ. This CDR3 comprises 16 residues. V lost 7 bases and J 0 bases, leaving 17 bases between the germline ends. CDR3 loop: CASTRIRGTSTDTQYF. The CDR3 DNA sequence: TGTGCCAGCACCCGCATCCGGGGGACGAGCACAGATACGCAGTATTTT.

This clone was found once. The chain is built from TRBV9 and TRBJ2-7; D is unclear. Looked up from germline, CDR1 is SGDLS and CDR2 is YYNGEE. CDR3 length: 15 residues. With 0 bases removed from V and 4 bases from J, the gap between germline ends came to 14 bases. DNA for the CDR3: TGTGCCAGCAGCGTAGGGAACAGCCCTGGATACGAGCAGTACTTC. The encoded protein is CASSVGNSPGYEQYF.

The chain carries TRBV7-2 and TRBJ1-5; no firm D call. Germline V gives CDR1 SGHTA, CDR2 FQGNSA. The V end lost 3 bases, the J end lost 7 bases, and 7 bases lay between the germline ends. This CDR3 region has 12 residues. CDR3 amino acids: CASSFNSQPQHF. CDR3 bases: TGTGCCAGCAGCTTTAATAGCCAGCCCCAGCATTTT.

The CDR3 DNA is TGTGCCAGCAGCTTCCGGGACAGGGGGCAAGTCTATGGCTACACCTTC. Protein product: CASSFRDRGQVYGYTF. The chain combines TRBV5-6 with TRBJ1-2; 12 nucleotides line up with TRBD1. The CDR3 extends over 16 amino acids. The germline gives CDR1 SGHDT, CDR2 YYEEEE. The V gene end was trimmed by 2 bases and the J gene end by 4 bases; junction bases not matched to a gene: 6.

This rearrangement joins TRBV2 to TRBJ1-5; possibly TRBD1 for D (6 bases). The CDR3 loop spans 14 amino acids. Looked up from germline, CDR1 is SNHLY and CDR2 is FYNNEI. V lost 2 bases and J 4 bases, leaving 9 bases between the germline ends. The CDR3 region has the DNA TGTGCCAGCAGTGAATGGACAGTAAATCAGCCCCAGCATTTT. The encoded protein is CASSEWTVNQPQHF.

The chain has TRBV2 and TRBJ1-1; D gene unclear. Germline V gene sequence: CDR1 SNHLY, CDR2 FYNNEI. Trimming removed 3 bases from V and 1 base from J, with 6 bases in between. The CDR3 runs 13 residues. The CDR3 region has the DNA TGTGCCAGCAGTGATGTCGGGAACACTGAAGCTTTCTTT. Protein sequence: CASSDVGNTEAFF.

The genes are TRBV3-1 (or the pseudogene TRBV3-2) and TRBJ1-2; 9 bases align to TRBD1. CDR1 is LGHDT and CDR2 is YNNKEL in the germline V gene (reference sequence). Unmatched junction bases numbered 5, after V lost 4 bases and J lost 2 bases. This CDR3 is built from 15 residues. The CDR3 sequence is CASSLTGQGNYGYTF. The CDR3 region has the DNA TGTGCCAGCAGCCTAACGGGACAGGGCAACTATGGCTACACCTTC.

The chain carries TRBV19 and TRBJ1-1; D perhaps matches TRBD1 (6 bases). The V gene's germline CDR1 is LNHDA and CDR2 SQIVND (reference sequence). The V end lost 1 base, the J end lost 4 bases, and 13 bases lay between the germline ends. This CDR3 comprises 15 residues. The CDR3 region is CASSIAGGSGTEAFF. For the CDR3, the DNA is TGTGCCAGTAGTATAGCGGGGGGCAGTGGCACTGAAGCTTTCTTT.

The chain couples TRBV19 to TRBJ1-6; D unclear. The CDR3 has 19 residues. With 5 bases removed from V and 0 bases from J, the gap between germline ends came to 20 bases. CDR1 and CDR2 from the germline V gene are LNHDA and SQIVND (reference sequence). This CDR3 is CASSLYMMTGSSYNSPLHF. The CDR3 region has the DNA TGTGCCAGTAGTCTATATATGATGACCGGGAGCTCCTATAATTCACCCCTCCACTTT.

The chain combines TRBV20-1 with TRBJ1-1, with D uncertain. Trimming left V 0 bases short and J 10 bases short, with 9 bases between. The CDR3 loop spans 11 amino acids. Per germline, CDR1 DFQATT and CDR2 SNEGSKA (reference sequence). DNA of the CDR3: TGCAGTGCTAGAGATCTGCCGGGAGCTTTCTTT. Protein product: CSARDLPGAFF.

The genes are TRBV6-5 and TRBJ2-7, with 8 bases lining up with TRBD1. There are 15 residues in the CDR3. CDR1 is MNHEY and CDR2 is SVGAGI in the germline V gene. Trimming removed 7 bases from V and 4 bases from J; junction bases left unmatched: 12. CDR3 in DNA: TGTGCCAGCAAGATAGTAGGACAGGGTAGGTACGAGCAGTACTTC. Translated, it gives CASKIVGQGRYEQYF.

The genes are TRBV4-1 and TRBJ2-7; 8 bases agree with TRBD2. Germline-derived CDR1 and CDR2 are MGHRA and YSYEKL. This CDR3 region has 16 residues. Trimming removed 0 bases from V and 3 bases from J; junction bases left unmatched: 7. The CDR3, as DNA: TGCGCCAGCAGCCAAGATAAGGCGGGGGGCGGCTACGAGCAGTACTTC. Translated: CASSQDKAGGGYEQYF.

The V and J genes are TRBV3-1 (or the pseudogene TRBV3-2) and TRBJ1-6, with D uncertain. This CDR3 spans 13 amino acids. Deletions cut 0 bases from V and 11 bases from J, with 8 bases between. Germline CDR1 is LGHDT and CDR2 is YNNKEL (reference sequence). DNA of the CDR3: TGTGCCAGCAGCCAAGAAACCGGGACACCCCTCCACTTT. This encodes CASSQETGTPLHF.

The chain has TRBV5-6 and TRBJ1-2; no reliable D call. The V end was cut by 4 bases, the J end by 1 base, with 14 bases between. The germline V gene has CDR1 SGHDT and CDR2 YYEEEE. The length of the CDR3 is 15 residues. CDR3 in amino acids: CASSTSGTLNYGYTF. CDR3 sequence (DNA): TGTGCCAGCAGCACAAGCGGAACGCTTAACTATGGCTACACCTTC.

The V gene is TRBV15, the J gene TRBJ1-2; TRBD1 matches 9 bases. Germline trimming cut 2 bases from V and 3 bases from J; bases unmatched to any gene: 4. The CDR3 contains 15 residues. CDR1 is LNHNV, CDR2 YYDKDF, per germline (reference sequence). The CDR3 is CATSRPDRGDYGYTF. DNA for the CDR3: TGTGCCACCAGCAGACCGGACAGGGGAGACTATGGCTACACCTTC.

The J gene is TRBJ1-2, the V gene TRBV6-5, with D hard to call. The V end lost 6 bases, the J end lost 11 bases, and 16 bases lay between the germline ends. In germline, CDR1 is MNHEY, CDR2 SVGAGI. The CDR3 loop spans 12 amino acids. DNA of the CDR3: TGTGCCAGCAGCTCCGGGAGGCTGGGGTACACCTTC. Translating it yields CASSSGRLGYTF.

The rearrangement uses TRBV6-5 and TRBJ2-2; D is ambiguous. This CDR3 comprises 14 residues. The germline gives CDR1 MNHEY, CDR2 SVGAGI. Trimming pared 1 base from V and 4 bases from J, leaving 7 bases between. The CDR3 sequence is CASSYYRSTGELFF. The DNA of the CDR3 is TGTGCCAGCAGTTACTACCGGAGCACCGGGGAGCTGTTTTTT.

The chain is built from TRBV3-1 (or the pseudogene TRBV3-2) and TRBJ1-1, with 8 bases matching TRBD1. CDR3 size: 15 residues. The germline V gene has CDR1 LGHDT and CDR2 YNNKEL (reference sequence). The trim removed 4 bases at V and 2 bases at J, leaving 6 bases unmatched. CDR3 sequence reads: CASSPRDRFNTEAFF. CDR3 nucleotide sequence: TGTGCCAGCAGCCCACGGGACAGGTTTAACACTGAAGCTTTCTTT.

As for this clone: The same CDR3 also results from other DNA sequences found in this sample. This chain joins TRBV5-1 and TRBJ1-1; the D is unclear. V lost 0 bases to trimming and J lost 7 bases, with 7 bases between them. Looked up from germline, CDR1 is SGHRS and CDR2 is YFSETQ. This CDR3 region has 12 residues. CDR3 residues: CASSLDPSEAFF. The CDR3 DNA reads as TGCGCCAGCAGCTTGGACCCCAGTGAAGCTTTCTTT.

The chain links TRBV3-1 (or the pseudogene TRBV3-2) to TRBJ2-1; TRBD2 matches at 7 bases. V was clipped by 3 bases and J by 15 bases; unmatched bases: 8. CDR3 length equals 12 residues. Per the germline V gene, CDR1 is LGHDT and CDR2 is YNNKEL (reference sequence). The DNA of the CDR3 is TGTGCCAGCAGCCAGTTAGCGGGTTCCCTGTTCTTC. It codes for CASSQLAGSLFF.

This chain joins TRBV27 and TRBJ1-2; possibly TRBD1 for D (6 bases). Per the germline V gene, CDR1 is MNHEY and CDR2 is SMNVEV (reference sequence). The CDR3 is 15 residues long. V gave up 4 bases and J gave up 4 bases, with 16 bases separating them. DNA of the CDR3: TGTGCCAGCAGTTCCTTTCGACAGGTCCCCTATGGCTACACCTTC. This translates into CASSSFRQVPYGYTF.

V usage is TRBV5-1 and J usage is TRBJ2-2; TRBD2 agrees at 12 bases. The CDR3 loop spans 16 amino acids. The V gene end was trimmed by 0 bases and the J gene end by 6 bases; junction bases not matched to a gene: 3. Per germline, CDR1 SGHRS and CDR2 YFSETQ. The CDR3 region has the DNA TGCGCCAGCAGCTTGGCTAGCGGGGGGGCCGCCGGGGAGCTGTTTTTT. This codes for CASSLASGGAAGELFF.